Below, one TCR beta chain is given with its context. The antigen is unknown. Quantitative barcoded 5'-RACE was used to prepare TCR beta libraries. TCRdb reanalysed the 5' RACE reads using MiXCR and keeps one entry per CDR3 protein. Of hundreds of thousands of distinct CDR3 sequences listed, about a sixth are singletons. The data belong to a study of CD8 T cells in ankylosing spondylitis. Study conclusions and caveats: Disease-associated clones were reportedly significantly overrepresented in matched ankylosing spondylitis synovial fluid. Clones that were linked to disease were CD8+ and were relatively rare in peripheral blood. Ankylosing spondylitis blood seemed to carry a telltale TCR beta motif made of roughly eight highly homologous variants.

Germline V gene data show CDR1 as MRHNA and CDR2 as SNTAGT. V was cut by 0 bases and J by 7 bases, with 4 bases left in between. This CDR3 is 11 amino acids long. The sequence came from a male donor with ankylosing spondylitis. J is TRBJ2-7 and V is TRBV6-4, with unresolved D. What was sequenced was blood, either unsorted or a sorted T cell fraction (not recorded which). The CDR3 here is CASSDSGEQYF. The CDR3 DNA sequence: TGTGCCAGCAGTGACTCGGGAGAGCAGTACTTC.